The rows below give T cell receptor beta chains drawn from one sample of a study of T cell responses to AZD1222 COVID-19 vaccine. Measured with immunoSEQ multiplex PCR; TCRdb has only the in-frame clones, and not every one. The data contain approximately 99,000 clones, just over 85% of them seen just once; the ten biggest clones take up 2.5% to 4%. Sequenced material: peripheral blood, taken on day 0 of AZD1222 vaccination. These receptors were collected from an adult in good health. The CDR3 runs from the conserved cysteine through the conserved F or W. D genes are given only for firm matches. Rows may omit the clone size; those that give it use once, few, many or a size class.

j_gene | d_gene | v_gene | len | abundance | CDR3aa | CDR3nt
TRBJ2-7 | TRBD1 | TRBV27 | 16 | - | CASSQRQGAPTYEQYF | TGTGCCAGCAGCCAACGACAGGGGGCACCCACCTACGAGCAGTACTTC
TRBJ2-5 | - | TRBV3-1/TRBV3-2 | 14 | - | CASSQGSGQGTQYF | TGTGCCAGCAGCCAAGGGTCAGGGCAGGGGACCCAGTACTTC
TRBJ1-4 | TRBD1 | TRBV10-3 | 17 | - | CASGTGGMTATNEKLFF | TGTGCCTCAGGGACAGGGGGGATGACTGCAACTAATGAAAAACTGTTTTTT
TRBJ1-2 | - | TRBV14 | 16 | - | CASSHWVSTLLGGYTF | TGTGCCAGCAGCCATTGGGTATCCACCCTCCTCGGGGGCTACACCTTC
TRBJ1-1 | TRBD1 | TRBV7-2 | 16 | - | CASNPGRGGVGTEAFF | TGTGCCAGCAACCCCGGCAGGGGGGGAGTGGGCACTGAAGCTTTCTTT
TRBJ1-5 | - | TRBV19 | 13 | few | CARTGRINQPQHF | TGTGCCAGGACGGGACGGATCAATCAGCCCCAGCATTTT
TRBJ2-5 | TRBD1 | TRBV6-6 | 13 | - | CASSTGGQETQYF | TGTGCCAGCAGCACAGGGGGCCAAGAGACCCAGTACTTC
TRBJ1-5 | - | TRBV19 | 17 | - | CASSNKDRAQLLEPQHF | TGTGCCAGTAGTAACAAAGACCGGGCCCAGCTTCTGGAGCCCCAGCATTTT
TRBJ1-5 | - | TRBV30 | 14 | - | CAWSVQGDGQPQHF | TGTGCCTGGAGTGTACAGGGCGATGGCCAGCCCCAGCATTTT
TRBJ2-7 | TRBD1 | TRBV28 | 15 | - | CASSDRDRGPYEQYF | TGTGCCAGCAGTGACCGGGACAGGGGTCCCTACGAGCAGTACTTC
TRBJ2-3 | - | TRBV12-3/TRBV12-4 | 13 | - | CASSGGITDTQYF | TGTGCCAGCAGTGGGGGGATCACAGATACGCAGTATTTT
TRBJ1-1 | - | TRBV27 | 15 | - | CASSTQQGGYAEAFF | TGTGCCAGCAGTACACAACAGGGAGGGTACGCTGAAGCTTTCTTT
TRBJ1-2 | - | TRBV6-5 | 13 | - | CASRKRTAYGYTF | TGTGCCAGCAGGAAGAGAACAGCTTATGGCTACACCTTC
TRBJ1-3 | TRBD1 | TRBV4-1 | 17 | few | CASSHVPQTGKGNTIYF | TGCGCCAGCAGCCATGTCCCCCAGACAGGGAAGGGAAACACCATATATTTT
TRBJ1-1 | - | TRBV4-3 | 13 | few | CASSQDFGRDAFF | TGCGCCAGCAGCCAAGATTTTGGCAGGGACGCTTTCTTT
TRBJ1-4 | - | TRBV6-5 | 15 | - | CASSYSRQSNEKLFF | TGTGCCAGCAGTTACTCGCGCCAGTCTAATGAAAAACTGTTTTTT
TRBJ2-7 | TRBD2 | TRBV6-4 | 15 | - | CASSDSAGALYEQYF | TGTGCCAGCAGTGACTCAGCGGGGGCCCTCTACGAGCAGTACTTC
TRBJ1-5 | - | TRBV28 | 16 | - | CASSFPGLRGNQPQHF | TGTGCCAGCAGTTTTCCGGGACTACGGGGCAATCAGCCCCAGCATTTT
TRBJ2-5 | TRBD2 | TRBV5-4 | 15 | - | CASSFRLAGQETQYF | TGTGCCAGCAGCTTCCGGCTAGCGGGGCAAGAGACCCAGTACTTC
TRBJ2-7 | TRBD2 | TRBV4-2 | 19 | - | CASSQGIGTSGGKTYEQYF | TGTGCCAGCAGCCAAGGAATAGGAACTAGCGGGGGCAAGACCTACGAGCAGTACTTC
TRBJ2-2 | TRBD2 | TRBV4-1 | 16 | few | CASSQVAGAYTGELFF | TGCGCCAGCAGCCAAGTAGCGGGGGCCTACACCGGGGAGCTGTTTTTT
TRBJ2-3 | - | TRBV28 | 11 | - | CASNGMDTQYF | TGTGCCAGCAACGGAATGGATACGCAGTATTTT
TRBJ1-5 | - | TRBV28 | 14 | - | CASLVQGGNQPQHF | TGTGCCAGCCTTGTACAAGGGGGCAATCAGCCCCAGCATTTT
TRBJ1-6 | TRBD1 | TRBV5-1 | 15 | - | CASSYVDRENSPLHF | TGCGCCAGCAGCTACGTAGACAGGGAAAATTCACCCCTCCACTTT
TRBJ2-2 | TRBD1 | TRBV10-3 | 13 | - | CAISQGDAGELFF | TGTGCCATCAGTCAGGGGGACGCCGGGGAGCTGTTTTTT
TRBJ1-1 | TRBD1 | TRBV6-4 | 14 | - | CATRRDSRNTEAFF | TGTGCCACCCGGAGGGACAGCCGAAACACTGAAGCTTTCTTT
TRBJ2-7 | TRBD1 | TRBV18 | 14 | - | CASSLGTGGAEQYF | TGTGCCAGCTCACTCGGGACAGGGGGCGCCGAGCAGTACTTC
TRBJ1-2 | - | TRBV3-1/TRBV3-2 | 12 | few | CASSLRGYGYTF | TGTGCCAGCAGCCTGAGGGGGTATGGCTACACCTTC
TRBJ1-3 | - | TRBV2 | 16 | - | CASSGGAAFSGNTIYF | TGTGCCAGCAGTGGGGGGGCGGCTTTTTCTGGAAACACCATATATTTT
TRBJ2-3 | TRBD2 | TRBV9 | 17 | - | CASSAGLAGGYTDTQYF | TGTGCCAGCAGCGCGGGACTAGCGGGGGGATACACAGATACGCAGTATTTT
TRBJ2-3 | - | TRBV4-1 | 14 | - | CASSPRTSTDTQYF | TGCGCCAGCAGCCCTCGGACTAGCACAGATACGCAGTATTTT
TRBJ1-3 | TRBD1 | TRBV7-8 | 15 | - | CASSRTGGFRNTIYF | TGTGCCAGCAGTCGCACAGGGGGCTTTCGAAACACCATATATTTT
TRBJ1-6 | - | TRBV5-1 | 16 | - | CASSSGGSQYNSPLHF | TGCGCCAGCAGTTCCGGGGGGAGCCAATATAATTCACCCCTCCACTTT
TRBJ2-1 | - | TRBV11-2 | 13 | - | CASSSTTYNEQFF | TGTGCCAGCAGCTCGACAACCTACAATGAGCAGTTCTTC
TRBJ2-4 | - | TRBV27 | 18 | - | CASSSGGSGLLAKNIQYF | TGTGCCAGCAGTTCAGGCGGCTCGGGCCTTCTAGCCAAAAACATTCAGTACTTC
TRBJ2-7 | - | TRBV7-2 | 12 | few | CASSGRGPEQYF | TGTGCCAGCAGCGGACGGGGACCCGAGCAGTACTTC
TRBJ1-1 | - | TRBV7-2 | 15 | - | CASSLGPSMNTEAFF | TGTGCCAGCAGCTTGGGGCCATCCATGAACACTGAAGCTTTCTTT
TRBJ2-3 | - | TRBV6-4 | 14 | - | CASSDRSGTDTQYF | TGTGCCAGCAGTGATAGGAGCGGCACAGATACGCAGTATTTT
TRBJ2-5 | TRBD2 | TRBV6-5 | 15 | - | CASSPPSSGTGTQYF | TGTGCCAGCAGTCCCCCTTCTAGCGGGACCGGAACCCAGTACTTC
TRBJ2-5 | - | TRBV28 | 14 | - | CASSSGQHQETQYF | TGTGCCAGCAGTTCTGGACAGCACCAAGAGACCCAGTACTTC
TRBJ2-1 | - | TRBV3-1/TRBV3-2 | 16 | - | CASSQAVGAAYNEQFF | TGTGCCAGCAGCCAAGCCGTGGGAGCGGCTTACAATGAGCAGTTCTTC
TRBJ1-6 | TRBD1 | TRBV7-3 | 15 | - | CASSLGQGYNSPLHF | TGTGCCAGCAGCCTGGGACAGGGGTATAATTCACCCCTCCACTTT
TRBJ1-5 | - | TRBV28 | 13 | once | CASSDAPSRPQHF | TGTGCCAGCAGCGACGCTCCTTCTAGGCCCCAGCATTTT
TRBJ1-4 | TRBD1 | TRBV3-1/TRBV3-2 | 14 | - | CASQRRGHNEKLFF | TGTGCCAGCCAACGAAGGGGGCATAATGAAAAACTGTTTTTT
TRBJ2-1 | TRBD2 | TRBV7-8 | 15 | few | CASSFAGTSGVEQFF | TGTGCCAGCAGCTTCGCCGGGACTAGCGGGGTTGAGCAGTTCTTC